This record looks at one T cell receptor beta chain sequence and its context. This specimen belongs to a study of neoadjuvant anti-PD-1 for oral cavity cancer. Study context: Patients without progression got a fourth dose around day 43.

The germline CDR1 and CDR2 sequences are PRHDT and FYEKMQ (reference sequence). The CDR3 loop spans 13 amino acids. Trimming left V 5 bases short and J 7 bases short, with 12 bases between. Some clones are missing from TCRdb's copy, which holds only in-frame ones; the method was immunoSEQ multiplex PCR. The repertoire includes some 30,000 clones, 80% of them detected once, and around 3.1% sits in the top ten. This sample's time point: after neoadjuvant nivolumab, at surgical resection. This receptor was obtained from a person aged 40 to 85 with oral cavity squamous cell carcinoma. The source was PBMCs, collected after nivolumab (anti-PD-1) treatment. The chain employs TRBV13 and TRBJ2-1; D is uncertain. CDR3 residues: CASSKYSGNEQFF. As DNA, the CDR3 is TGTGCCAGCAGCAAGTATAGTGGTAATGAGCAGTTCTTC. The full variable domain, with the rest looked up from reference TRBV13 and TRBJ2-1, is AAGVIQSPRHLIKEKRETATLKCYPIPRHDTVYWYQQGPGQDPQFLISFYEKMQSDKGSIPDRFSAQQFSDYHSELNMSSLELGDSALYFCASSKYSGNEQFFGPGTRLTVL.